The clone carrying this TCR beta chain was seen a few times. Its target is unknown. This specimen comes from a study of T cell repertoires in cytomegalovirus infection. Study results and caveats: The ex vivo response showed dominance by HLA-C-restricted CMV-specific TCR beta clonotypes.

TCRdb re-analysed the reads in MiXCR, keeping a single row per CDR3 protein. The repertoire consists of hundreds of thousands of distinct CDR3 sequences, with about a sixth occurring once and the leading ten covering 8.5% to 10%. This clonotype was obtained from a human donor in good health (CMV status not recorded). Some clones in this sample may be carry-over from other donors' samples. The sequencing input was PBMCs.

The DNA of the CDR3 is TGTGCCAGCAGCTTACTACGGGGCCAGCAGTACTTC. Amino acid sequence: CASSLLRGQQYF. The chain is built from TRBV7-2 and TRBJ2-7; D assignment may be TRBD1 or TRBD2 (5 bases each). Looked up from germline, CDR1 is SGHTA and CDR2 is FQGNSA. The CDR3 has 12 residues. Trimming took off 2 bases at V and 8 bases at J, with 10 bases between the two ends.